Here is one TCR beta chain with its context. This sample was taken from a study of cytomegalovirus exposure and HLA in healthy donors. Libraries were prepared by immunoSEQ multiplex PCR; TCRdb keeps only in-frame clonotypes and omits some of them. The sample has about 140,000 clones; approximately 86% are singletons. Germline V gene lookup returns CDR1 ENHRY and CDR2 SYGVKD. V lost 6 bases and J lost 0; bases outside the gene matches: 7. The CDR3 length is 18 residues. The sequence was obtained from a man between 18 and 35 years old in good health and CMV-seropositive. The chain employs TRBV10-3 and TRBJ2-1, with 14 bases fitting TRBD2. Sample: PBMCs. DNA of the CDR3: TGTGCCATCAGGGTAGGGACTAGCGGGGGCAACTCCTACAATGAGCAGTTCTTC. It is translated as CAIRVGTSGGNSYNEQFF.